Listed below are T cell receptor beta chains from one sample, sequenced in a study of blood T cell repertoires in COVID-19. Sequencing was performed with immunoSEQ multiplex PCR; in TCRdb, only in-frame clones are kept and a portion is missing. This table has about 320,000 clones, about 87% appearing once. What was sequenced was PBMCs or T cells enriched from blood (not recorded which). The source of these receptors is a man aged 25-45 years who had recovered from COVID-19. Each CDR3 is given without its conserved first and last residue.

TRBJ2-2 | 12 | TRBV5-1 | ASSARTGAGELF
TRBJ1-6 | 12 | TRBV28 | ASLAEPRNSPLH
TRBJ2-5 | 11 | TRBV6-5 | ASSTHRAETQY
TRBJ2-1 | 12 | TRBV27 | ASKSSVSYNEQF
TRBJ1-4 | 14 | TRBV28 | ASSLSPSGSGEKLF
TRBJ2-7 | 12 | TRBV19 | ASTPGGGFYEQY
TRBJ2-2 | 13 | TRBV6-5 | ASSLLAGGTGELF
TRBJ1-4 | 14 | TRBV6-5 | ASSYVAGSANEKLF
TRBJ2-5 | 13 | TRBV7-9 | ASSLGGTGKETQY
TRBJ1-1 | 13 | TRBV19 | ASSIDQPGATEAF
TRBJ2-5 | 12 | TRBV15 | ATSRVGSGETQY
TRBJ1-1 | 13 | TRBV11-2 | ASSSSFWGGSEAF
TRBJ2-7 | 13 | TRBV28 | ASVPGHQARYEQY
TRBJ1-2 | 12 | TRBV5-6 | ASSSSTGPYGYT
TRBJ1-2 | 10 | TRBV19 | ASRFGTGGYT
TRBJ2-2 | 14 | TRBV5-1 | ASSRSPDRATGELF
TRBJ1-2 | 10 | TRBV12-5 | ASGLGTGVYT
TRBJ1-2 | 13 | TRBV4-2 | ASSPDREANYGYT
TRBJ2-2 | 12 | TRBV2 | ASSDRGRTGELF
TRBJ1-3 | 14 | TRBV4-1 | ASSQVDSVAGNTIY
TRBJ1-1 | 11 | TRBV15 | ATRTTGLVEAF
TRBJ2-2 | 11 | TRBV29-1 | SALAGVTGELF
TRBJ2-7 | 13 | TRBV13 | ASSLAGGSPYEQY
TRBJ2-7 | 11 | TRBV5-1 | ASSFSSSYEQY
TRBJ2-1 | 14 | TRBV7-2 | ASSLVSSGGAHEQF
TRBJ2-7 | 12 | TRBV13 | ASSLGWGADEQY
TRBJ1-5 | 13 | TRBV6-5 | ASRRGHSGNQPQH
TRBJ1-2 | 14 | TRBV28 | ASSSQIPGSRHGYT
TRBJ2-7 | 11 | TRBV24-1 | ATSDLTGAVQY
TRBJ2-5 | 13 | TRBV19 | ASSSGGTPKAAQY
TRBJ1-6 | 15 | TRBV4-2 | ASSQEFDRASNSPLH
TRBJ1-1 | 12 | TRBV11-2 | ASSLERTGGEAF
TRBJ1-2 | 11 | TRBV6-5 | ASSPPGGDGYT
TRBJ2-7 | 14 | TRBV7-2 | ASSLARAGVIYEQY
TRBJ1-2 | 11 | TRBV10-3 | AISETVTYGYT
TRBJ2-2 | 13 | TRBV5-1 | ASSSDRGPTGELF
TRBJ1-5 | 14 | TRBV2 | ASSESRGLGDQPQH
TRBJ1-2 | 12 | TRBV5-5 | ASSFDRGLYGYT
TRBJ2-3 | 10 | TRBV19 | ASSQGPDTQY
TRBJ1-5 | 12 | TRBV20-1 | SASLAAGYQPQH
TRBJ1-4 | 10 | TRBV7-9 | ASSSQGLELF
TRBJ2-7 | 11 | TRBV7-8 | ASRPGDSYEQY
TRBJ2-1 | 9 | TRBV6-5 | ASTKYNEQF
TRBJ1-5 | 11 | TRBV2 | ASSERGYQPQH
TRBJ2-5 | 12 | TRBV27 | ASRPSGRQETQY
TRBJ1-5 | 13 | TRBV15 | ATSSGRVGNQPQH
TRBJ1-2 | 14 | TRBV5-6 | ASSPGGGSPLYGYT
TRBJ2-2 | 14 | TRBV16 | AITLPGQGISGELF